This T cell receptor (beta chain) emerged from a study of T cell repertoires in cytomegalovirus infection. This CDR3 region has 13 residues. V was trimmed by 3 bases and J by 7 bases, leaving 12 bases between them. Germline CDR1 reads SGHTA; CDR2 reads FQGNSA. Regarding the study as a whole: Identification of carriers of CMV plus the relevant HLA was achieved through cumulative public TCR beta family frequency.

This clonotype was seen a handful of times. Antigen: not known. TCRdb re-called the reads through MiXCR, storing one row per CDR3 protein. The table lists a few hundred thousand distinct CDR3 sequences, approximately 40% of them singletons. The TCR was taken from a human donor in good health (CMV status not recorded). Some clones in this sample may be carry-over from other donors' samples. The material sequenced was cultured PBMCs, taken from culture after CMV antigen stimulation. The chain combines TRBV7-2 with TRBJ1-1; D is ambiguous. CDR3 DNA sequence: TGTGCCAGCAGCTTCAGCGGACGCGGTGAAGCTTTCTTT. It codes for CASSFSGRGEAFF. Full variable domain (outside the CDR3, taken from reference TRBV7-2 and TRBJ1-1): GAGVSQSPSNKVTEKGKDVELRCDPISGHTALYWYRQSLGQGLEFLIYFQGNSAPDKSGLPSDRFSAERTGGSVSTLTIQRTQQEDSAVYLCASSFSGRGEAFFGQGTRLTVV.